Below are 28 T cell receptor beta chains sequenced from a single sample in a study of CD8 T cells in ankylosing spondylitis. One entry per CDR3 protein, called by TCRdb with MiXCR from the 5' RACE reads. The sample lists a few hundred thousand distinct CDR3 sequences, under 20% occurring once. The sequenced sample consisted of blood, either unsorted or a sorted T cell fraction (not recorded which). All receptors derive from a male donor with ankylosing spondylitis or in good health (not recorded which).

V is TRBV29-1 and J is TRBJ2-4, with 10 bases fitting TRBD1. The CDR3 has 17 amino acids. J lost 8 bases, V lost 7 bases, and 20 bases had no gene match. Germline V gene data show CDR1 as SQVTM and CDR2 as ANQGSEA. The CDR3 bases are TGCAGCGCTAAACAAAAGCAGGGACAGGGGATCTTGGACATTCAGTACTTC. Its translation: CSAKQKQGQGILDIQYF.

This chain connects TRBV29-1 to TRBJ1-1; D might be TRBD1 (6 bases). CDR3 length equals 12 residues. Germline lookup yields CDR1 SQVTM and CDR2 ANQGSEA. The ends were cut back, 7 bases at V and 1 base at J, with 10 bases in the middle. The CDR3: CSAATGNTEAFF. Here the CDR3 DNA reads TGCAGCGCAGCGACAGGGAACACTGAAGCTTTCTTT.

This clonotype was detected once. This rearrangement joins TRBV5-1 to TRBJ2-5, with 10 bases matching TRBD2. Unmatched junction bases numbered 0, after V lost 0 bases and J lost 1 base. Germline V CDR1 and CDR2: SGHRS, YFSETQ. This CDR3 has 15 amino acids. The DNA of the CDR3 is TGCGCCAGCAGCTTGGTAGCGGGAGGCCAAGAGACCCAGTACTTC. It codes for CASSLVAGGQETQYF. Full variable domain (rest looked up from reference TRBV5-1 and TRBJ2-5): KAGVTQTPRYLIKTRGQQVTLSCSPISGHRSVSWYQQTPGQGLQFLFEYFSETQRNKGNFPGRFSGRQFSNSRSEMNVSTLELGDSALYLCASSLVAGGQETQYFGPGTRLLVL.

The sample holds a few counts of this clonotype. The V call is TRBV10-3, the J call TRBJ2-7; no clear D. Trimming took 2 bases from V and 3 from J, leaving 8 bases between them. The CDR3 sequence is 13 residues long. The germline V gene encodes CDR1 ENHRY and CDR2 SYGVKD. The CDR3 region has the DNA TGTGCCATCAGTGAGACCATCGACTACGAGCAGTACTTC. This encodes CAISETIDYEQYF.

The J gene is TRBJ2-2, the V gene TRBV27; 7 bases are a match to TRBD1. The CDR3 is made up of 16 amino acids. V shed 4 bases, J shed 2 bases, and the junction held 7 bases outside the gene matches. The V gene's germline CDR1 is MNHEY and CDR2 SMNVEV (reference sequence). This CDR3 reads CASSWPGGVNTGELFF. In DNA, the CDR3 is TGTGCCAGCAGTTGGCCAGGGGGTGTAAACACCGGGGAGCTGTTTTTT.

This clonotype was counted a few times. CDR3 coding DNA: TGTGCCAGCGCCTCCGGCGACAACTCCTACGAGCAGTACTTC. It codes for CASASGDNSYEQYF. The V and J genes are TRBV27 and TRBJ2-7; the D is unclear. Germline lookup yields CDR1 MNHEY and CDR2 SMNVEV (reference sequence). There are 14 residues in the CDR3. V was pared by 8 bases and J by 0 bases, with 14 bases between.

This clonotype was seen a few times. V and J are TRBV4-1 and TRBJ1-5; D is possibly TRBD1 (5 bases). Trimming took 0 bases from V and 6 from J, leaving 12 bases between them. CDR1 is MGHRA, CDR2 YSYEKL, per germline. The length of the CDR3 is 15 residues. The CDR3 bases are TGCGCCAGCAGCCAAGAAAGAGGGGCGGGTCAGCCCCAGCATTTT. This encodes CASSQERGAGQPQHF.

This chain links TRBV11-3 with TRBJ2-3; TRBD1 is a possible D gene (5 bases). The CDR3 is 17 residues long. The germline V and J ends were trimmed by 2 bases and 2 bases, with 17 bases remaining between them. CDR1 is SGHNT and CDR2 is YENEEA in the germline V gene. This chain's CDR3 is CASSLSDSPGATDTQYF. CDR3 sequence (DNA): TGTGCCAGCAGCTTAAGTGACAGCCCGGGCGCCACAGATACGCAGTATTTT.

The V call is TRBV12-3 or TRBV12-4, the J call TRBJ1-4, with 9 bases aligning to TRBD1. This CDR3 is built from 14 residues. With V trimmed by 4 bases and J by 5 bases, 2 bases remained unmatched. CDR3 amino acids: CASSSGTGNEKLFF. The CDR3 DNA follows: TGTGCCAGCAGTTCCGGGACAGGGAATGAAAAACTGTTTTTT.

This clonotype was detected only a few times. The rearrangement uses TRBV27 and TRBJ2-7, with 10 bases that match TRBD1. Trimming took 3 bases from V and 6 from J; bases not matched to a gene: 8. CDR3 length: 15 amino acids. Germline loops: CDR1 MNHEY, CDR2 SMNVEV (reference sequence). For the CDR3, the DNA is TGTGCCAGCAGTTTGTCCGGGACAGGGGCCGGCGAGCAGTACTTC. As protein: CASSLSGTGAGEQYF.

This clonotype was detected only a few times. The chain joins TRBV5-1 to TRBJ2-1; TRBD2 might be the D (5 bases). V lost 5 bases, J lost 2 bases, and 11 bases lay in between. Germline values: CDR1 SGHRS, CDR2 YFSETQ. The length of the CDR3 is 14 residues. This chain's CDR3 is CASSLAATYNEQFF. The CDR3 DNA follows: TGCGCCAGCAGTCTAGCAGCAACCTACAATGAGCAGTTCTTC.

V gene TRBV7-8 combines with J gene TRBJ1-3, with unresolved D. The CDR3 is made up of 14 amino acids. V lost 7 bases to trimming and J lost 0 bases, with 10 bases between them. The germline V gene has CDR1 SGHVS and CDR2 FQNEAQ. The CDR3 region is CASTPRSSGNTIYF. CDR3 DNA: TGTGCCAGCACCCCCAGGAGCTCTGGAAACACCATATATTTT. The full variable domain, rest sourced from reference TRBV7-8 and TRBJ1-3, is GAGVSQSPRYKVAKRGQDVALRCDPISGHVSLFWYQQALGQGPEFLTYFQNEAQLDKSGLPSDRFFAERPEGSVSTLKIQRTQQEDSAVYLCASTPRSSGNTIYFGEGSWLTVV.

The genes are TRBV6-1 and TRBJ1-1; 9 nucleotides agree with TRBD1. This CDR3 spans 16 amino acids. From germline, CDR1 is MNHNS and CDR2 SASEGT. Losses at the gene ends were 5 bases for V and 1 base for J; bases not matched to a gene: 8. This CDR3 is CASSPRTGVGNTEAFF. The CDR3 DNA follows: TGTGCCAGCAGTCCGCGGACAGGGGTGGGGAACACTGAAGCTTTCTTT.

J is TRBJ1-4 and V is TRBV7-9, with a tentative D call TRBD1 (6 bases). The V end was cut by 1 base, the J end by 9 bases, with 15 bases between. Germline lookup yields CDR1 SEHNR and CDR2 FQNEAQ (reference sequence). This CDR3 region has 15 residues. CDR3 nucleotides: TGTGCCAGCAGCTTAGTGGACAGCTCTAGACAAAAACTGTTTTTT. Translating gives CASSLVDSSRQKLFF.

The sample holds many counts of this clonotype. This sequence joins TRBV6-5 and TRBJ2-7, with 7 nucleotides matching TRBD1. Germline assignment: CDR1 MNHEY and CDR2 SVGAGI. Trimming removed 4 bases from V and 3 bases from J; junction bases left unmatched: 6. The CDR3 is made up of 14 amino acids. CDR3 nucleotide sequence: TGTGCCAGCAGTTCGACAGGGTCAGGCTACGAGCAGTACTTC. It codes for CASSSTGSGYEQYF.

The chain has TRBV4-2 and TRBJ2-1; possible D gene TRBD1, 5 bases. V lost 10 bases and J lost 6, with 16 bases in between. CDR1 is LGHNA and CDR2 is YNFKEQ in the germline V gene. The CDR3 length is 13 residues. CDR3 nucleotide sequence: TGTGCCATGGGCCCAGGGCCATCCAATGAGCAGTTCTTC. Residues: CAMGPGPSNEQFF.

J is TRBJ2-2 and V is TRBV27, with 14 bases lining up with TRBD2. The CDR3 length is 17 residues. In germline, CDR1 is MNHEY, CDR2 SMNVEV (reference sequence). Unmatched junction bases numbered 6, after V lost 4 bases and J lost 5 bases. In nucleotides, the CDR3 is TGTGCCAGCAGTTGGGGACTAGCGGGAGTAGGGACCGGGGAGCTGTTTTTT. Amino acid sequence: CASSWGLAGVGTGELFF.

The genes are TRBV9 and TRBJ2-1; 7 nucleotides match TRBD2. Trimming took 0 bases from V and 6 from J; bases not matched to a gene: 15. Germline values: CDR1 SGDLS, CDR2 YYNGEE. The CDR3 sequence is 18 residues long. CDR3 residues: CASSVEISPGGKGNEQFF. The CDR3 DNA follows: TGTGCCAGCAGCGTAGAAATCAGTCCGGGGGGAAAGGGCAATGAGCAGTTCTTC.

The CDR3 bases are TGCGCCAGCAGTCCCTTACCAAACTCCTACAATGAGCAGTTCTTC. Amino acids: CASSPLPNSYNEQFF. The chain recombines TRBV5-1 with TRBJ2-1; D uncertain. The germline CDR1 and CDR2 sequences are SGHRS and YFSETQ. This CDR3 is 15 amino acids long. Trimming removed 5 bases from V and 0 bases from J, with 12 bases in between.

In nucleotides, the CDR3 is TGCAGCGTTGAAGCCTTTCGGAACGAGCAGTACTTC. It codes for CSVEAFRNEQYF. The chain combines TRBV29-1 with TRBJ2-7; D gene ambiguous. This CDR3 has 12 residues. The V end lost 1 base, the J end lost 5 bases, and 9 bases lay between the germline ends. The germline V gene encodes CDR1 SQVTM and CDR2 ANQGSEA.

This clonotype came up many times. The V gene is TRBV10-3, the J gene TRBJ2-1, with 9 positions matching TRBD1. The J segment lost 5 bases and the V segment lost 1 base, leaving 6 bases of the junction unmatched. This CDR3 has 16 residues. Germline CDR1 and CDR2: ENHRY and SYGVKD. The CDR3 region is CAISEFGQGSDNEQFF. The CDR3 DNA reads as TGTGCCATCAGTGAGTTCGGACAGGGGTCCGACAATGAGCAGTTCTTC.

The CDR3 DNA reads TGTGCCTGGGCGCACAACTCCAGGACGCAGTATTTT. The encoded protein is CAWAHNSRTQYF. The rearrangement uses TRBV30 and TRBJ2-3, with unresolved D. The CDR3 is made up of 12 amino acids. Deletions cut 5 bases from V and 9 bases from J, with 15 bases between. The germline CDR1 and CDR2 sequences are GTSNPN and SVGIG (reference sequence).

CDR3 sequence: CASRDQGAYNEQFF. The CDR3, as DNA: TGTGCCAGCAGGGATCAGGGGGCTTACAATGAGCAGTTCTTC. This chain connects TRBV4-2 to TRBJ2-1, with 8 nucleotides matching TRBD1. This CDR3 has 14 amino acids. Germline values: CDR1 LGHNA, CDR2 YNFKEQ. J gave up 4 bases and V 6 bases, and 5 bases lay outside the gene matches.

This clonotype was observed a few times. The J gene is TRBJ2-1, the V gene TRBV6-4, with 11 nucleotides matching TRBD1. Trimming at V came to 3 bases and at J to 5 bases, leaving 6 bases not matched to a gene. This CDR3 has 16 residues. Germline V gene data show CDR1 as MRHNA and CDR2 as SNTAGT. The CDR3 DNA reads TGTGCCAGCAGTGATCTGGGACAGGGGGACCACAATGAGCAGTTCTTC. Translated, it gives CASSDLGQGDHNEQFF.

This clonotype appeared many times. V gene TRBV29-1 combines with J gene TRBJ2-1; 10 bases match TRBD1. The germline V gene has CDR1 SQVTM and CDR2 ANQGSEA. This CDR3 has 13 amino acids. The V and J ends lost 6 bases and 8 bases, in that order; junction bases with no gene match: 7. The CDR3 coding sequence is TGCAGCGTCGTCGGGACAGGGGTCGATGAGCAGTTCTTC. It is translated as CSVVGTGVDEQFF.

Many counts were recorded for this clonotype. This chain connects TRBV5-1 to TRBJ2-1; no clear D gene. This CDR3 comprises 13 residues. Germline CDR1 reads SGHRS; CDR2 reads YFSETQ. The germline V and J ends were trimmed by 0 bases and 4 bases, with 5 bases remaining between them. The CDR3, as DNA: TGCGCCAGCAGCTTGGAGAATTACAATGAGCAGTTCTTC. It specifies CASSLENYNEQFF.

This clonotype was detected many times. The chain combines TRBV16 with TRBJ2-7; 7 nucleotides align to TRBD1. Trimming cost V 0 bases and J 2 bases; bases outside gene matches: 4. Germline V gene data show CDR1 as KGHSY and CDR2 as FQNENV. This CDR3 has 15 residues. The CDR3 loop reads CASSQSTGVTYEQYF. CDR3 coding DNA: TGTGCCAGCAGCCAATCCACAGGGGTCACCTACGAGCAGTACTTC.

This chain links TRBV12-3 or TRBV12-4 with TRBJ2-5, with 7 positions matching TRBD1. V lost 5 bases and J lost 5; bases outside the gene matches: 11. The CDR3 is 15 amino acids. The CDR3 here is CASSDRDSNLETQYF. CDR3 nucleotide sequence: TGTGCCAGCAGTGACCGGGACAGCAATCTGGAGACCCAGTACTTC.